What follows is one T cell receptor (beta chain) and its context. Original analysis: Reference gene primer amplification yielded estimated nucleated cell counts. Profiled with immunoSEQ multiplex PCR; TCRdb holds only in-frame clones, not every one. V, J and clone size were drawn from that table, and D and trimming were deduced from the DNA. Of 170,000 or so clones in the sample, around 84% were seen once. This sample stems from a study of blood T cell repertoires in COVID-19. Study as a whole: Acute and convalescent COVID-19 specimens originated in the United States, Italy and Spain. PBMCs, B-cell-depleted T cells, or T cells were the source of the cDNA or gDNA that made up the material.

Unmatched junction bases numbered 2, after V lost 6 bases and J lost 5 bases. CDR3 length: 14 residues. The germline V gene encodes CDR1 LNHDA and CDR2 SQIVND (reference sequence). The V and J genes are TRBV19 and TRBJ2-1; 12 bases line up with TRBD2. This TCR came from a man aged 50 or older with active or convalescent COVID-19. The sequencing input was peripheral blood. DNA for the CDR3: TGTGCCAGTAGACCTAGCGGGGGGGACAATGAGCAGTTCTTC. Translated: CASRPSGGDNEQFF. Variable domain in full (rest from reference TRBV19 and TRBJ2-1): DGGITQSPKYLFRKEGQNVTLSCEQNLNHDAMYWYRQDPGQGLRLIYYSQIVNDFQKGDIAEGYSVSREKKESFPLTVTSAQKNPTAFYLCASRPSGGDNEQFFGPGTRLTVL.